A single T cell receptor beta chain is shown here with its context. Its specificity is unknown. After constant-region reverse-primer amplification, full-length variable regions underwent semi-nested PCR with Nested Universal Primer A. TCRdb re-called the 5' RACE reads through MiXCR, storing one row per CDR3 protein. The table has around 9,000 distinct CDR3 sequences, under 40% seen once. Tregs were sorted as CD4+CD25+CD127-/low cells. Trimming shortened V by 4 bases and J by 7 bases, and 12 bases separated the two germline ends. Germline values: CDR1 SGHRS, CDR2 YFSETQ. CDR3 size: 13 residues. The study's findings and limits: Greatest tumor Treg TCR overlap was with tumor naive CD4+ cells. Tumor memory CD4+ T cell TCR gene usage clustered with blood and lymph node memory CD4+ cells and lymph node naive CD4+ cells.

This chain joins TRBV5-1 and TRBJ2-1; tentatively, D is TRBD2 (5 bases). The sequencing input was Tregs sorted from blood. The TCR comes from a female donor with breast cancer. This CDR3 reads CASSPGGYNEQFF. DNA of the CDR3: TGCGCCAGCAGCCCTGGCGGGTATAATGAGCAGTTCTTC.